These 30 T cell receptor beta chains came from one sample sequenced in a study of shared clonotypes between healthy human individuals. Positive CCR7 selection of CD45RO-negative cells yielded the naive CD8 cells, and terminally differentiated effector memory CD45RA+ cells were excluded. Only in-frame clones appear in the TCRdb table, and some are missing; sequencing was by immunoSEQ multiplex PCR. Altogether more than 2 million clones are present, about 93% being singletons, with the ten largest covering approximately 1.7%. Sequenced: naive CD8+ T cells from PBMCs. These receptors originate from a man in his late teens or twenties in good health. Some clones in this sample may be carry-over from other donors' samples.

This chain joins TRBV27 and TRBJ2-7, with 13 bases identical to TRBD2. V shed 8 bases and J 5 bases; nucleotides not matched to a gene: 3. Germline V gene data show CDR1 as MNHEY and CDR2 as SMNVEV (reference sequence). The CDR3 covers 13 residues. CDR3: CASRGLAGDEQYF. DNA of the CDR3: TGTGCCAGCCGAGGACTAGCGGGAGACGAGCAGTACTTC.

In its sample, this clone was seen once. This chain links TRBV19 with TRBJ1-1, with 10 bases lining up with TRBD1. CDR1 is LNHDA and CDR2 is SQIVND in the germline V gene (reference sequence). The CDR3 is made up of 15 amino acids. The trim removed 6 bases at V and 7 bases at J, leaving 11 bases unmatched. The CDR3 protein is CASSLTGTGAIEAFF. Here the CDR3 DNA reads TGTGCCAGTAGCCTTACCGGGACAGGGGCTATTGAAGCTTTCTTT.

The rearrangement uses TRBV9 and TRBJ1-2; TRBD1 agrees at 10 bases. Trimming removed 2 bases from V and 7 bases from J; junction bases left unmatched: 14. The CDR3 contains 17 residues. Germline CDR1 reads SGDLS; CDR2 reads YYNGEE. The chain's CDR3 is CASSVLPSGTGESGYTF. As DNA, the CDR3 is TGTGCCAGCAGCGTCCTCCCCTCTGGGACAGGGGAGAGTGGCTACACCTTC.

In its sample, this clone was seen a few times. The gene calls are TRBV4-1 and TRBJ1-1; TRBD1 might be the D (5 bases). The germline CDR1 and CDR2 sequences are MGHRA and YSYEKL. V was shortened by 5 bases and J by 0 bases, with 10 bases between the two germline ends. The CDR3 covers 14 residues. The CDR3 protein is CASSKVGLNTEAFF. CDR3 nucleotide sequence: TGCGCCAGCAGCAAAGTGGGACTGAACACTGAAGCTTTCTTT.

The J gene is TRBJ1-5, the V gene TRBV9; D may be TRBD1 (5 bases). The V end lost 3 bases, the J end lost 3 bases, and 25 bases lay between the germline ends. The CDR3 is 19 residues long. CDR1 and CDR2 (germline): SGDLS, YYNGEE. In DNA, the CDR3 is TGTGCCAGCAGCGGGGTACAGGTTAGAAGTATAAACTTCAATCAGCCCCAGCATTTT. It encodes CASSGVQVRSINFNQPQHF. The whole variable domain, remainder taken from reference TRBV9 and TRBJ1-5, is DSGVTQTPKHLITATGQRVTLRCSPRSGDLSVYWYQQSLDQGLQFLIQYYNGEERAKGNILERFSAQQFPDLHSELNLSSLELGDSALYFCASSGVQVRSINFNQPQHFGDGTRLSIL.

This clone was seen only once. The rearrangement joins TRBV7-3 to TRBJ2-5; D may be TRBD1 or TRBD2 (5 bases each). This CDR3 has 15 amino acids. V dropped 6 bases and J dropped 5 bases, with 19 bases sitting between them. Germline-derived CDR1 and CDR2 are SGHTA and FQGTGA. This chain's CDR3 is CASSEGIGAGETQYF. DNA for the CDR3: TGTGCCAGCAGTGAGGGCATTGGGGCCGGGGAGACCCAGTACTTC.

This clone appeared once. The chain employs TRBV6-1 and TRBJ2-7; 9 bases map to TRBD1. Trimming at V came to 6 bases and at J to 7 bases, leaving 7 bases not matched to a gene. CDR1 is MNHNS and CDR2 is SASEGT in the germline V gene. This CDR3 is 13 amino acids long. CDR3: CASRLGQGREQYF. DNA of the CDR3: TGTGCCAGCAGGCTTGGACAGGGGAGAGAGCAGTACTTC.

The V gene is TRBV4-3, the J gene TRBJ2-5; a possible D gene is TRBD1 (5 bases). The CDR3 sequence is 15 residues long. CDR1 is LGHNA and CDR2 is YSLEER in the germline V gene. The V gene lost 1 base and the J gene lost 5 bases, with 14 bases spanning the gap. The CDR3 is CASSQGAGARETQYF. The CDR3 bases are TGCGCCAGCAGCCAAGGAGCTGGGGCGAGGGAGACCCAGTACTTC.

This chain joins TRBV7-8 and TRBJ2-5; D may be TRBD2 (7 bases). Germline V gene lookup returns CDR1 SGHVS and CDR2 FQNEAQ. V was cut by 3 bases and J by 5 bases, with 16 bases left in between. The CDR3 totals 15 residues. The CDR3 here is CASSFFAEGGETQYF. CDR3 bases: TGTGCCAGCAGCTTTTTTGCGGAGGGGGGGGAGACCCAGTACTTC.

The V gene is TRBV28, the J gene TRBJ1-1; a weak D match, TRBD1 (5 bases). Germline CDR1 reads MDHEN; CDR2 reads SYDVKM. V was shortened by 0 bases and J by 1 base, with 12 bases between the two germline ends. This CDR3 is 16 amino acids long. This chain's CDR3 is CASSLWGEGRNTEAFF. The CDR3 nucleotides read TGTGCCAGCAGTTTATGGGGGGAGGGTAGGAACACTGAAGCTTTCTTT.

The rearrangement links TRBV7-2 to TRBJ2-7, with D perhaps matching TRBD1 (5 bases). Germline V gene lookup returns CDR1 SGHTA and CDR2 FQGNSA. The CDR3 is 15 amino acids. Trimming pared 1 base from V and 0 bases from J, leaving 10 bases between. The CDR3 nucleotides read TGTGCCAGCAGCTTAGTCGACAGTCTCTCCTACGAGCAGTACTTC. Protein: CASSLVDSLSYEQYF.

This sequence joins TRBV27 and TRBJ2-1; D ambiguous. CDR3 length: 13 amino acids. From germline, CDR1 is MNHEY and CDR2 SMNVEV (reference sequence). Trimming stripped 3 bases from V and 7 bases from J, with 10 bases between. The CDR3 DNA reads TGTGCCAGCAGTTTGGCTAAAGGTAATGAGCAGTTCTTC. It translates to CASSLAKGNEQFF.

The chain is built from TRBV6-1 and TRBJ2-7; D assignment may be TRBD1 or TRBD2 (5 bases each). Germline values: CDR1 MNHNS, CDR2 SASEGT. The CDR3 is made up of 15 amino acids. V was pared by 2 bases and J by 2 bases, with 13 bases between. The CDR3 spells CASSELGQGAYEQYF. The CDR3 region has the DNA TGTGCCAGCAGTGAACTCGGGCAGGGAGCCTACGAGCAGTACTTC.

V and J are TRBV28 and TRBJ1-5; TRBD1 might be the D (6 bases). The length of the CDR3 is 15 residues. Trimming left V 5 bases short and J 4 bases short, with 15 bases between. The V gene's germline CDR1 is MDHEN and CDR2 SYDVKM. In nucleotides, the CDR3 is TGTGCCAGCAGTCAGGAAACAGGGCTAAATCAGCCCCAGCATTTT. Its translation is CASSQETGLNQPQHF. The whole variable domain, filled in from reference TRBV28 and TRBJ1-5, reads DVKVTQSSRYLVKRTGEKVFLECVQDMDHENMFWYRQDPGLGLRLIYFSYDVKMKEKGDIPEGYSVSREKKERFSLILESASTNQTSMYLCASSQETGLNQPQHFGDGTRLSIL.

The sample holds one count of this clone. The chain uses TRBV7-6 and TRBJ1-1, with D tentatively TRBD1 (6 bases). The germline V and J ends were trimmed by 1 base and 4 bases, with 13 bases remaining between them. The CDR3 length is 15 residues. Germline V gene lookup returns CDR1 SGHVS and CDR2 FNYEAQ. CDR3 amino acids: CASSLDPGVGTEAFF. The CDR3 nucleotides read TGTGCCAGCAGCTTAGACCCAGGGGTGGGCACTGAAGCTTTCTTT. The entire variable domain, with the rest obtained from reference TRBV7-6 and TRBJ1-1, is as follows: GAGVSQSPRYKVTKRGQDVALRCDPISGHVSLYWYRQALGQGPEFLTYFNYEAQQDKSGLPNDRFSAERPEGSISTLTIQRTEQRDSAMYRCASSLDPGVGTEAFFGQGTRLTVV.

Concerning this clone itself: Other DNA sequences from this sample encode an identical CDR3 as well. The chain is built from TRBV19 and TRBJ2-7, with D perhaps TRBD2 (5 bases). The CDR3 extends over 12 amino acids. V was trimmed by 0 bases and J by 6 bases, leaving 6 bases between them. Germline V gene data show CDR1 as LNHDA and CDR2 as SQIVND (reference sequence). DNA for the CDR3: TGTGCCAGTAGTATAGATGCGGGCGAGCAGTACTTC. It specifies CASSIDAGEQYF.

The chain is built from TRBV19 and TRBJ1-2; 10 bases match TRBD1. Losses at the gene ends were 5 bases for V and 4 bases for J; bases not matched to a gene: 13. CDR1 LNHDA and CDR2 SQIVND come from the germline V gene (reference sequence). This CDR3 contains 17 residues. CDR3 region: CASSRPGQGTDSYGYTF. In DNA form, the CDR3 reads TGTGCCAGTAGTCGACCGGGACAGGGGACCGATTCCTATGGCTACACCTTC.

The V call is TRBV28, the J call TRBJ1-5, with 9 nucleotides matching TRBD1. The CDR3 covers 15 residues. Losses at the gene ends were 3 bases for V and 6 bases for J; bases not matched to a gene: 6. The germline V gene has CDR1 MDHEN and CDR2 SYDVKM. For the CDR3, the DNA is TGTGCCAGCAGTTTTCTTAACAGGGGGCTTCAGCCCCAGCATTTT. Its protein is CASSFLNRGLQPQHF.

To note about this clone: Different DNA sequences within this sample yield the same CDR3. V is TRBV28 and J is TRBJ1-5, with 8 bases matching TRBD1. The length of the CDR3 is 14 residues. J was trimmed by 5 bases and V by 5 bases; bases with no gene match: 5. CDR1 is MDHEN, CDR2 SYDVKM, per germline. CDR3 protein: CASSPGQGHQPQHF. The DNA for the CDR3 is TGTGCCAGCAGTCCCGGACAGGGTCATCAGCCCCAGCATTTT.

The genes are TRBV11-2 and TRBJ1-3; D may be TRBD1 (6 bases). The V gene's germline CDR1 is SGHAT and CDR2 FQNNGV. The V end lost 1 base, the J end lost 7 bases, and 17 bases lay between the germline ends. CDR3 length equals 16 residues. For the CDR3, the DNA is TGTGCCAGCAGCTTAGGGGACATTTACGCCGGGAACACCATATATTTT. Protein sequence: CASSLGDIYAGNTIYF.

The chain has TRBV28 and TRBJ2-1, with D uncertain. The CDR3 totals 11 residues. CDR1 and CDR2 (germline): MDHEN, SYDVKM. V was cut by 5 bases and J by 10 bases, with 9 bases left in between. CDR3 region: CASSLREEQFF. The CDR3 DNA reads as TGTGCCAGCAGTCTTCGAGAAGAGCAGTTCTTC.

The rearrangement uses TRBV7-9 and TRBJ2-3, with 8 bases aligning to TRBD2. Germline CDR1 is SEHNR and CDR2 is FQNEAQ (reference sequence). The J segment lost 5 bases and the V segment lost 2 bases, leaving 18 bases of the junction unmatched. The CDR3 is made up of 19 amino acids. The CDR3 loop reads CASSLNYLREAPGGDTQYF. The DNA for the CDR3 is TGTGCCAGCAGCTTAAATTACCTGCGGGAGGCGCCCGGCGGAGATACGCAGTATTTT.

The rearrangement uses TRBV2 and TRBJ2-1, with 7 bases matching TRBD2. The CDR3 has 17 residues. Germline V lookup: CDR1 SNHLY, CDR2 FYNNEI. V shed 7 bases, J shed 0 bases, and the junction held 12 bases outside the gene matches. The CDR3 is CASTMTSSDPSYNEQFF. CDR3 coding DNA: TGTGCCAGCACCATGACTAGCTCCGACCCCTCCTACAATGAGCAGTTCTTC.

J is TRBJ2-3 and V is TRBV27; D remains unclear. Germline V gene lookup returns CDR1 MNHEY and CDR2 SMNVEV (reference sequence). The length of the CDR3 is 14 residues. With 0 bases removed from V and 3 bases from J, the gap between germline ends came to 7 bases. The CDR3 here is CASSLSLPTDTQYF. CDR3 coding DNA: TGTGCCAGCAGTTTATCGCTCCCGACAGATACGCAGTATTTT.

This chain uses TRBV7-9 with TRBJ2-7; 10 nucleotides agree with TRBD2. The CDR3 runs 15 residues. The ends lost 4 bases at V and 5 bases at J; junction bases unmatched: 8. Per the germline V gene, CDR1 is SEHNR and CDR2 is FQNEAQ (reference sequence). CDR3 amino acids: CASSSALAGVDEQYF. CDR3 nucleotide sequence: TGTGCCAGCAGCTCGGCCCTAGCGGGAGTTGACGAGCAGTACTTC. The full variable domain, rest sourced from reference TRBV7-9 and TRBJ2-7, is DTGVSQNPRHKITKRGQNVTFRCDPISEHNRLYWYRQTLGQGPEFLTYFQNEAQLEKSRLLSDRFSAERPKGSFSTLEIQRTEQGDSAMYLCASSSALAGVDEQYFGPGTRLTVT.

This clone has only one observation. CDR3 protein: CASSQDRLAGVKNIQYF. The CDR3 coding sequence is TGCGCCAGCAGCCAAGATCGACTAGCGGGAGTCAAAAACATTCAGTACTTC. J is TRBJ2-4 and V is TRBV4-3; 12 positions match TRBD2. Trimming removed 0 bases from V and 3 bases from J; junction bases left unmatched: 3. CDR1 is LGHNA and CDR2 is YSLEER in the germline V gene. The CDR3 runs 17 residues.

This clone was observed a single time. The chain has TRBV4-2 and TRBJ1-5; D is unresolved. The V gene's germline CDR1 is LGHNA and CDR2 YNFKEQ. The CDR3 has 17 amino acids. Between the trimmed V and J ends, which lost 4 bases and 0 bases, there was a span of 16 bases. This chain's CDR3 is CASSPSGRLDSNQPQHF. As DNA, the CDR3 is TGTGCCAGCAGCCCCTCCGGAAGGCTGGATAGCAATCAGCCCCAGCATTTT.

CDR3 sequence (DNA): TGTGCCAGCAGCTCGCGAGATACGCAGTATTTT. Translated: CASSSRDTQYF. The V call is TRBV14, the J call TRBJ2-3; D is ambiguous. Trimming removed 5 bases from V and 5 bases from J, with 5 bases in between. The CDR3 runs 11 residues. Germline CDR1 SGHDN, CDR2 FVKESK.

This chain connects TRBV13 to TRBJ2-1; TRBD2 agrees at 7 bases. The CDR3 sequence is 17 residues long. Per germline, CDR1 PRHDT and CDR2 FYEKMQ (reference sequence). Trimming cost V 5 bases and J 7 bases; bases outside gene matches: 17. The CDR3: CASSAQRTRTVGNEQFF. CDR3 nucleotides: TGTGCCAGCAGCGCTCAGAGGACTAGGACGGTGGGGAATGAGCAGTTCTTC.

Points on this clone: This same CDR3 is encoded by further DNA sequences in the sample. The gene calls are TRBV4-3 and TRBJ2-1, with a weak D call TRBD2 (5 bases). The CDR3 runs to 15 residues. V was cut by 1 base and J by 0 bases, with 7 bases left in between. Germline V gives CDR1 LGHNA, CDR2 YSLEER. The CDR3 reads CASSQGRDSYNEQFF. The CDR3 DNA reads as TGCGCCAGCAGCCAAGGACGGGACTCCTACAATGAGCAGTTCTTC.